The 14 T cell receptor beta chains presented below share a single source sample, sequenced in a study of cytomegalovirus exposure and HLA in healthy donors (dated by TCRdb to about 2017). Library preparation was by the immunoSEQ multiplex PCR assay. For the multiplex PCR, a mixture combining 60 forward primers for TCR Vbeta segments and 13 reverse primers for TCR Jbeta segments was used. Entries here come from immuneACCESS through TCRdb and include only in-frame sequences with V and J called. Some clones fail to appear in such tables; in the studies checked, an unresolved V gene covers under half of the shortfall, and the cause of the remainder is unknown. This sample has some 150,000 clones in its table, and 65% to 85% of those were observed once. Roughly 0.75% of the sample is in the top ten clones. The material sequenced was PBMCs. These receptor sequences come from a woman aged 18-29 years in good health and CMV-seronegative.

The chain combines TRBV28 with TRBJ1-2, with TRBD1 identical over 8 bases. This CDR3 is 14 amino acids long. Trimming cost V 5 bases and J 4 bases; bases outside gene matches: 6. Germline CDR1 reads MDHEN; CDR2 reads SYDVKM. For the CDR3, the DNA is TGTGCCAGCAGTCTAACGGACAGGGCCTATGGCTACACCTTC. Protein sequence: CASSLTDRAYGYTF.

V is TRBV5-5 and J is TRBJ2-5; 8 bases match TRBD1. The germline CDR1 and CDR2 sequences are SGHKS and YYEKEE (reference sequence). There are 14 residues in the CDR3. V was pared by 5 bases and J by 3 bases, with 6 bases of the junction left unmatched. The chain's CDR3 is CASRPMTGEETQYF. Written as DNA, the CDR3 is TGTGCCAGCAGACCGATGACAGGGGAAGAGACCCAGTACTTC.

In its sample, this clone was seen once. V and J are TRBV15 and TRBJ2-5; tentative D call: TRBD2 (5 bases). The length of the CDR3 is 14 residues. The V gene's germline CDR1 is LNHNV and CDR2 YYDKDF (reference sequence). The V end was cut by 1 base, the J end by 4 bases, with 10 bases between. This CDR3 is CATSRGNGGETQYF. CDR3 DNA: TGTGCCACCAGCAGAGGGAATGGAGGAGAGACCCAGTACTTC.

J is TRBJ2-1 and V is TRBV7-9; tentative D call: TRBD2 (6 bases). Trimming shortened V by 3 bases and J by 4 bases, and 16 bases separated the two germline ends. This CDR3 is built from 16 residues. CDR1 and CDR2 from the germline V gene are SEHNR and FQNEAQ (reference sequence). The CDR3 DNA sequence: TGTGCCAGCAGCTTTATAGGGACTCACCCGTACAATGAGCAGTTCTTC. As protein: CASSFIGTHPYNEQFF.

The V gene is TRBV6-1, the J gene TRBJ2-4, with D possibly TRBD1 on 6 matching bases. This CDR3 spans 14 amino acids. Trimming removed 10 bases at V and 3 bases at J, with 16 bases between. CDR1 is MNHNS and CDR2 is SASEGT in the germline V gene. The CDR3 DNA sequence: TGTGCCACGCACCTACAGGGCGTCAAAAACATTCAGTACTTC. It translates to CATHLQGVKNIQYF.

This clone has a single count. The genes are TRBV5-1 and TRBJ2-1; tentative D call: TRBD2 (6 bases). Germline V gene sequence: CDR1 SGHRS, CDR2 YFSETQ. The CDR3 runs to 16 residues. Between the trimmed V and J ends, which lost 1 base and 4 bases, there was a span of 15 bases. The CDR3: CASSLMLAYTYNEQFF. In nucleotides, the CDR3 is TGCGCCAGCAGCTTGATGCTAGCGTATACTTACAATGAGCAGTTCTTC.

The gene calls are TRBV11-3 and TRBJ1-2, with 8 bases fitting TRBD1. Germline V gene data show CDR1 as SGHNT and CDR2 as YENEEA. The CDR3 covers 13 residues. V gave up 5 bases and J gave up 6 bases; unmatched junction bases: 5. In nucleotides, the CDR3 is TGTGCCAGCAGCCTCGACAGGGGTAATGGCTACACCTTC. It is translated as CASSLDRGNGYTF.

This CDR3 reads CASHTGVGYTF. The DNA of the CDR3 is TGTGCCAGTCACACAGGGGTAGGCTACACCTTC. This sequence joins TRBV19 and TRBJ1-2, with TRBD1 matching over 7 bases. The germline V gene has CDR1 LNHDA and CDR2 SQIVND (reference sequence). Trimming at V came to 8 bases and at J to 8 bases, leaving 5 bases not matched to a gene. The CDR3 contains 11 residues.

This clone was detected only a few times. J is TRBJ2-7 and V is TRBV11-2; 7 positions match TRBD2. From germline, CDR1 is SGHAT and CDR2 FQNNGV. V lost 0 bases and J lost 7; bases outside the gene matches: 15. The CDR3 is made up of 17 amino acids. The CDR3 DNA follows: TGTGCCAGCAGCTTAGACGTGAGGGCTAGCGGCTTACGAGAGCAGTACTTC. Translated, it gives CASSLDVRASGLREQYF.

This chain links TRBV6-1 with TRBJ2-5; 9 bases match TRBD1. V dropped 6 bases and J dropped 5; count of bases not matched to a gene: 1. This CDR3 is 12 amino acids long. The germline CDR1 and CDR2 sequences are MNHNS and SASEGT. This CDR3 reads CASSGTGETQYF. CDR3 DNA sequence: TGTGCCAGCAGCGGGACAGGGGAGACCCAGTACTTC.

The V gene is TRBV5-4, the J gene TRBJ2-1; TRBD2 matches at 7 bases. This CDR3 has 15 amino acids. The junction had 8 bases not matched to a gene; V was cut back by 4 bases and J by 4 bases. Germline values: CDR1 SGHNT, CDR2 YYREEE (reference sequence). CDR3 amino acids: CASSPSGGSYNEQFF. The CDR3 DNA reads as TGTGCCAGCAGCCCGTCGGGGGGATCATACAATGAGCAGTTCTTC.

V usage is TRBV9 and J usage is TRBJ2-3, with D perhaps matching TRBD2 (5 bases). The CDR3 spans 15 residues. V dropped 1 base and J dropped 4 bases, with 13 bases sitting between them. The germline V gene encodes CDR1 SGDLS and CDR2 YYNGEE. The DNA for the CDR3 is TGTGCCAGCAGCGTAAGCGACGGGATCGCAGATACGCAGTATTTT. It is translated as CASSVSDGIADTQYF.

The chain employs TRBV7-3 and TRBJ2-1, with 11 bases aligning to TRBD2. This CDR3 has 16 amino acids. V shed 4 bases, J shed 2 bases, and the junction held 4 bases outside the gene matches. Germline V gene lookup returns CDR1 SGHTA and CDR2 FQGTGA. CDR3 residues: CASSSATSGTYNEQFF. As DNA, the CDR3 is TGTGCCAGCAGCTCCGCGACTAGCGGGACCTACAATGAGCAGTTCTTC.

This chain joins TRBV5-1 and TRBJ1-2, with a possible D match to TRBD1 (5 bases). V lost 4 bases and J lost 4, with 11 bases in between. The CDR3 is made up of 13 amino acids. CDR1 is SGHRS, CDR2 YFSETQ, per germline. CDR3 sequence: CASSPEGSYGYTF. DNA of the CDR3: TGCGCCAGCAGCCCGGAGGGGTCCTATGGCTACACCTTC.